These 15 T cell receptor beta chains came from one sample sequenced in a study of CD8 T cells in Susac syndrome. Reverse transcription used about 0.45 to 1 ug RNA and random hexamers. Each CDR3 protein is one row after TCRdb ran MiXCR on the immunoSEQ multiplex PCR reads. Among roughly 140,000 distinct CDR3 sequences listed, 95% to 96% were seen once. The sequencing sample was made of CD8+ T cells from PBMCs. The receptors here all came from a human donor with multiple sclerosis.

The chain uses TRBV6-1 and TRBJ2-7; D gene ambiguous. The CDR3 is made up of 15 amino acids. The V end was cut by 6 bases, the J end by 2 bases, with 17 bases between. Germline V CDR1 and CDR2: MNHNS, SASEGT. CDR3 loop: CASSLDFSWTYEQYV. CDR3 bases: TGTGCCAGCAGCCTAGACTTCTCCTGGACCTACGAGCAGTACGTC.

The DNA of the CDR3 is TGTGCCAGCAGCGTAATGGGGCAGGCCGACGAGCAGTACTTC. It codes for CASSVMGQADEQYF. The chain carries TRBV9 and TRBJ2-7; maybe TRBD1 (5 bases). Between the trimmed V and J ends, which lost 1 base and 5 bases, there was a span of 13 bases. This CDR3 is built from 14 residues. Germline V gene sequence: CDR1 SGDLS, CDR2 YYNGEE.

The CDR3 sequence is CASSQAVDRFYEQFF. The DNA of the CDR3 is TGCGCCAGCAGCCAAGCGGTTGACAGATTCTATGAGCAGTTCTTC. This chain joins TRBV4-1 and TRBJ2-1; the D gene is possibly TRBD1 (5 bases). V was shortened by 1 base and J by 8 bases, with 15 bases between the two germline ends. Per germline, CDR1 MGHRA and CDR2 YSYEKL. This CDR3 is built from 15 residues.

The chain uses TRBV29-1 and TRBJ2-3; 7 bases agree with TRBD2. The CDR3 is made up of 17 amino acids. Germline V gene data show CDR1 as SQVTM and CDR2 as ANQGSEA. Trimming removed 2 bases from V and 2 bases from J; junction bases left unmatched: 13. CDR3 in DNA: TGCAGCGTTGAATGGCGGGAGTACGAGGAGTACACAGATACGCAGTATTTT. Encoded protein: CSVEWREYEEYTDTQYF.

This chain connects TRBV27 to TRBJ2-3; a weak D match, TRBD2 (6 bases). Germline V gives CDR1 MNHEY, CDR2 SMNVEV (reference sequence). The CDR3 loop spans 14 amino acids. Between the trimmed V and J ends, which lost 7 bases and 2 bases, there was a span of 13 bases. The CDR3 reads CASTLGRDTDTQYF. The CDR3 nucleotides are TGTGCCAGCACCCTAGGGCGGGACACAGATACGCAGTATTTT.

The V call is TRBV6-5, the J call TRBJ2-5; D uncertain. Germline CDR1 and CDR2: MNHEY and SVGAGI. This CDR3 spans 14 amino acids. Trimming cost V 0 bases and J 5 bases, with 10 bases left between them. CDR3 DNA sequence: TGTGCCAGCAGTTACTCGAACAACCCGGAGACCCAGTACTTC. Translation gives CASSYSNNPETQYF.

The chain employs TRBV3-1 and TRBJ2-1; D is possibly TRBD1 (6 bases). The CDR3 has 17 residues. V was shortened by 5 bases and J by 2 bases, with 19 bases between the two germline ends. Per germline, CDR1 LGHDT and CDR2 YNNKEL (reference sequence). The CDR3 DNA sequence: TGTGCCAGCAGCACAGGGCTTGCGGATAGCGCCTACAATGAGCAGTTCTTC. Translating it yields CASSTGLADSAYNEQFF.

The J gene is TRBJ2-7, the V gene TRBV30; a possible D gene is TRBD1 (5 bases). This CDR3 has 13 residues. Germline V gene data show CDR1 as GTSNPN and CDR2 as SVGIG (reference sequence). The V end lost 3 bases, the J end lost 4 bases, and 13 bases lay between the germline ends. CDR3 DNA sequence: TGTGCCTGGAGCTTGATACAGGAATACGAGCAGTACTTC. Protein: CAWSLIQEYEQYF.

The rearrangement uses TRBV5-1 and TRBJ1-5; D remains unclear. The CDR3 consists of 15 residues. Per germline, CDR1 SGHRS and CDR2 YFSETQ. V shed 0 bases and J shed 3 bases, with 10 bases lying between them. CDR3 amino acids: CASSLEAGPNQPQHF. DNA of the CDR3: TGCGCCAGCAGCTTGGAGGCAGGCCCCAATCAGCCCCAGCATTTT. The full variable domain, completed using reference TRBV5-1 and TRBJ1-5, is KAGVTQTPRYLIKTRGQQVTLSCSPISGHRSVSWYQQTPGQGLQFLFEYFSETQRNKGNFPGRFSGRQFSNSRSEMNVSTLELGDSALYLCASSLEAGPNQPQHFGDGTRLSIL.

This chain links TRBV15 with TRBJ1-1; D not resolved. The germline V gene encodes CDR1 LNHNV and CDR2 YYDKDF (reference sequence). The CDR3 is 14 residues long. Trimming removed 5 bases at V and 1 base at J, with 11 bases between. CDR3 protein: CATSGGWGNTEAFF. The CDR3 DNA is TGTGCCACCAGCGGAGGATGGGGGAACACTGAAGCTTTCTTT.

The chain has TRBV30 and TRBJ2-6; the D is unclear. V lost 5 bases, J lost 0 bases, and 2 bases lay in between. From germline, CDR1 is GTSNPN and CDR2 SVGIG (reference sequence). The CDR3 totals 12 residues. CDR3 amino acids: CAWGSGANVLTF. DNA of the CDR3: TGTGCCTGGGGCTCTGGGGCCAACGTCCTGACTTTC.

The gene calls are TRBV20-1 and TRBJ2-7; tentative D call: TRBD1 (6 bases). Germline V gene sequence: CDR1 DFQATT, CDR2 SNEGSKA (reference sequence). Trimming stripped 0 bases from V and 2 bases from J, with 11 bases between. The CDR3 is 14 residues long. The CDR3 DNA reads TGCAGTGCTAGAGATATTCAGGGGACCTACGAGCAGTACGTC. Translation: CSARDIQGTYEQYV.

V and J are TRBV15 and TRBJ2-5; 12 bases map to TRBD2. Trimming cost V 0 bases and J 5 bases; bases outside gene matches: 10. The germline V gene encodes CDR1 LNHNV and CDR2 YYDKDF (reference sequence). There are 18 residues in the CDR3. Written as DNA, the CDR3 is TGTGCCACCAGCAGAGACGACCACGGACTAGCGGGGAGGGAGACCCAGTACTTC. Its protein is CATSRDDHGLAGRETQYF.

The V call is TRBV20-1, the J call TRBJ2-5, with 8 bases identical to TRBD2. With 0 bases clipped from V and 5 bases from J, the junction kept 11 bases outside the gene matches. From germline, CDR1 is DFQATT and CDR2 SNEGSKA (reference sequence). This CDR3 contains 16 residues. CDR3 DNA sequence: TGCAGTGCTAGAGATTCCAGCGGGGGTCTCAGGGAGACCCAGTACTTC. Amino acid sequence: CSARDSSGGLRETQYF.

V is TRBV3-1 and J is TRBJ2-3, with 9 bases fitting TRBD2. There are 15 residues in the CDR3. The junction had 3 bases not matched to a gene; V was cut back by 3 bases and J by 2 bases. Germline V CDR1 and CDR2: LGHDT, YNNKEL (reference sequence). CDR3 DNA: TGTGCCAGCAGCCAGGTAGCGGGGGTCACAGATACGCAGTATTTT. It is translated as CASSQVAGVTDTQYF.